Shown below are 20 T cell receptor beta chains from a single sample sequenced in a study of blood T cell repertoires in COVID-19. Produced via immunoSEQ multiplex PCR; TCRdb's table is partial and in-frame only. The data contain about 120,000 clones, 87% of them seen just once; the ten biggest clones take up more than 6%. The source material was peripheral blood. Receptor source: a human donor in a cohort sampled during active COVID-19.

CDR3 nucleotides: TGCGCCAGCAGTGATGGAGCGGGAATCTCCTACGAGCAGTACTTC. This sequence encodes CASSDGAGISYEQYF. The chain combines TRBV10-1 with TRBJ2-7; 7 bases map to TRBD2. Unmatched junction bases numbered 5, after V lost 3 bases and J lost 0 bases. This CDR3 comprises 15 residues. Germline loops: CDR1 WNHNN, CDR2 SYGVQD (reference sequence).

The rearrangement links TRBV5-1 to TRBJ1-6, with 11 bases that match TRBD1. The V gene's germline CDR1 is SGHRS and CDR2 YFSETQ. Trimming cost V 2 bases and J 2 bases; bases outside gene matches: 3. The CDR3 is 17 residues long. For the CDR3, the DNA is TGCGCCAGCAGCTTCCGGGACAGGGGGACCTATAATTCACCCCTCCACTTT. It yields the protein CASSFRDRGTYNSPLHF. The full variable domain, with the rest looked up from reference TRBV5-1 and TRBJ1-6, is KAGVTQTPRYLIKTRGQQVTLSCSPISGHRSVSWYQQTPGQGLQFLFEYFSETQRNKGNFPGRFSGRQFSNSRSEMNVSTLELGDSALYLCASSFRDRGTYNSPLHFGNGTRLTVT.

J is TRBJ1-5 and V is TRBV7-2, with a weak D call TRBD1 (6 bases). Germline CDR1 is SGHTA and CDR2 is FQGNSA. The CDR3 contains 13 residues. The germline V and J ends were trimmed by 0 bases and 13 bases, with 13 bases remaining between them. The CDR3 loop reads CASSLAATGRQHF. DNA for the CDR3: TGTGCCAGCAGCTTAGCGGCTACAGGGCGTCAGCATTTT.

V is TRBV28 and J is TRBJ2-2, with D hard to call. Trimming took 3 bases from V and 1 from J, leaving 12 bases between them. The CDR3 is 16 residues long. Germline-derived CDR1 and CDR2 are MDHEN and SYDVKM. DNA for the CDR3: TGTGCCAGCAGTTTTCTCCGACTGAGGAACACCGGGGAGCTGTTTTTT. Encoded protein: CASSFLRLRNTGELFF.

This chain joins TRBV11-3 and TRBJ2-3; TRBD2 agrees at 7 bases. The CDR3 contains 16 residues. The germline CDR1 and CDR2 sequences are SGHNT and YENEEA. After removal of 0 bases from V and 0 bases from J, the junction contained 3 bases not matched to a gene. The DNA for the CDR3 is TGTGCCAGCAGCTTAGATGGGAGGGGCAGCACAGATACGCAGTATTTT. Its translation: CASSLDGRGSTDTQYF.

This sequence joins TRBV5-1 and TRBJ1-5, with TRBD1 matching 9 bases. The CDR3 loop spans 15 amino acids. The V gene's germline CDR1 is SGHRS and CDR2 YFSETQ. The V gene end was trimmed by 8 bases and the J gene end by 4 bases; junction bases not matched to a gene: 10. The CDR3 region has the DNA TGCGCCAGTAGTAAAACGGGACAGGGAAATCAGCCCCAGCATTTT. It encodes CASSKTGQGNQPQHF.

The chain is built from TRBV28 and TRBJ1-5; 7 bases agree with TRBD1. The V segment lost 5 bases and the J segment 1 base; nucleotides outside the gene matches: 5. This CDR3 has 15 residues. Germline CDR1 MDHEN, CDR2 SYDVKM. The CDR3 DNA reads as TGTGCCAGCAGTAAGCAGGGGGTAAGCAATCAGCCCCAGCATTTT. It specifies CASSKQGVSNQPQHF.

The CDR3 loop is CASSYSGVKETQYF. CDR3 in DNA: TGTGCCAGCAGTTATTCCGGGGTGAAAGAGACCCAGTACTTC. The chain uses TRBV6-5 and TRBJ2-5, with D tentatively TRBD2 (5 bases). CDR1 MNHEY and CDR2 SVGAGI come from the germline V gene. The CDR3 totals 14 residues. Trimming pared 3 bases from V and 3 bases from J, leaving 11 bases between.

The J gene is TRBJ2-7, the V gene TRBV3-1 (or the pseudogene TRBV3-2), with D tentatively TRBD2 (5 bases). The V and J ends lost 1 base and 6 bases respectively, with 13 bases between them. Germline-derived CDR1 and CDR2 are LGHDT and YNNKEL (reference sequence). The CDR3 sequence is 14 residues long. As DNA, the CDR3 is TGTGCCAGCAGCCAAGTCGATCGAGGGATCGAGCAGTACTTC. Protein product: CASSQVDRGIEQYF.

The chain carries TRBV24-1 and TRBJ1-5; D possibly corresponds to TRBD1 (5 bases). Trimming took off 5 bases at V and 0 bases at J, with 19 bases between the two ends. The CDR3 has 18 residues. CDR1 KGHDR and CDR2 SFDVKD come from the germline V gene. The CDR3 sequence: CATSAYPSDRLSNQPQHF. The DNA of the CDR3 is TGTGCCACCAGTGCCTACCCCTCTGACAGACTTAGCAATCAGCCCCAGCATTTT.

CDR3 DNA: TGTGCCAGCAGCTTAGACATGGGCGAAGCTTTCTTT. It codes for CASSLDMGEAFF. The J gene is TRBJ1-1, the V gene TRBV7-8; D remains ambiguous. V dropped 1 base and J dropped 8 bases, with 8 bases sitting between them. Germline V gene data show CDR1 as SGHVS and CDR2 as FQNEAQ. The CDR3 spans 12 residues.

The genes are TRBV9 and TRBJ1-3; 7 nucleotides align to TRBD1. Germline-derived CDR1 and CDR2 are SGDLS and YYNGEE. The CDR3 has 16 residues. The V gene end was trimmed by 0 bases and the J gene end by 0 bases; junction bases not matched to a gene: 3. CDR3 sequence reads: CASSVGDRASGNTIYF. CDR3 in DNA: TGTGCCAGCAGCGTAGGCGACAGGGCCTCTGGAAACACCATATATTTT.

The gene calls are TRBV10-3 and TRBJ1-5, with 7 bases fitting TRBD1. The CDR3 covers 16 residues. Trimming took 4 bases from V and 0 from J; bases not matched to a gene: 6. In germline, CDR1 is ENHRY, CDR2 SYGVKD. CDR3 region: CAISGGQVDSNQPQHF. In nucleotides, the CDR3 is TGTGCCATCAGTGGTGGACAGGTCGATAGCAATCAGCCCCAGCATTTT.

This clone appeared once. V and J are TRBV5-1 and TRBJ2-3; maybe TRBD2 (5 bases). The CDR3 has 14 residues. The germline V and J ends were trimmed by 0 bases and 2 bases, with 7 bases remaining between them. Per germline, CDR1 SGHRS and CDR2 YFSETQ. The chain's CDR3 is CASSLDSDTDTQYF. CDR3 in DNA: TGCGCCAGCAGCTTGGATAGCGACACAGATACGCAGTATTTT.

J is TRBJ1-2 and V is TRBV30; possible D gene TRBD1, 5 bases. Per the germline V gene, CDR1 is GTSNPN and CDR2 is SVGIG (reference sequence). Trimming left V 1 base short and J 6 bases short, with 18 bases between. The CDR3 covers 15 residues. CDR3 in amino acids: CAWSGRAHQVHGYTF. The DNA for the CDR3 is TGTGCCTGGAGTGGCAGGGCCCACCAAGTTCATGGCTACACCTTC.

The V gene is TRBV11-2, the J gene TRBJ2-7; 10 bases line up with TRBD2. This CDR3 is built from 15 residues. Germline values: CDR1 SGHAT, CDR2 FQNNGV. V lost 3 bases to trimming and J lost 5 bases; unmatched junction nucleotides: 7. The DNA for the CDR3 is TGTGCCAGCAGCTTTCCGACTAGCGGGTCGCACGAGCAGTACTTC. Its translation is CASSFPTSGSHEQYF.

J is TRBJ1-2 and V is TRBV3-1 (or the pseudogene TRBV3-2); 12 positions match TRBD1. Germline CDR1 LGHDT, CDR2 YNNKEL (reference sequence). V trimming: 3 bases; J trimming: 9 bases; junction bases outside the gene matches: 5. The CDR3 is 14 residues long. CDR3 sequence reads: CASSQGQGARSYTF. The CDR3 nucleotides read TGTGCCAGCAGCCAGGGACAGGGGGCGAGAAGCTACACCTTC.

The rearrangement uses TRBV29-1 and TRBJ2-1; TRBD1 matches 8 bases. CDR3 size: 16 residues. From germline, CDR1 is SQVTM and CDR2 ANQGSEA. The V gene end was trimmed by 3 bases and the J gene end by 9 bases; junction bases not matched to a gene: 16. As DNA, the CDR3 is TGCAGCGTTGATAGGTCGGGTCAGGGGGCGATCGGTGAGCAGTTCTTC. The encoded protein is CSVDRSGQGAIGEQFF.

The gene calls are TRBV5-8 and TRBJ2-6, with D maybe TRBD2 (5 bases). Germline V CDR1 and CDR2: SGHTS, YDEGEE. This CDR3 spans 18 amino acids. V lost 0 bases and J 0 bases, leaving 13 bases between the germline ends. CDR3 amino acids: CASSLAHRRSSGANVLTF. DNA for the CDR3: TGTGCCAGCAGCTTGGCGCATAGGAGGTCCTCTGGGGCCAACGTCCTGACTTTC.

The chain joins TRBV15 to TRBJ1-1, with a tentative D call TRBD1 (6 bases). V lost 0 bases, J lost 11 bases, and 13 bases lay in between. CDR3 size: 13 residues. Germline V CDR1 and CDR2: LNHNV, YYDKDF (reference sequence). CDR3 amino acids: CATSRDLGDRAFF. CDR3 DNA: TGTGCCACCAGCAGAGATCTAGGAGACAGGGCTTTCTTT.